This T cell receptor (beta chain) comes out of a study of blood T cell repertoires in COVID-19. The repertoire was sequenced with immunoSEQ multiplex PCR; TCRdb's copy has only in-frame clones and lacks some. The sample consists of about 26,000 clones, around 85% of them appearing once. CDR3 length equals 14 residues. The germline gives CDR1 MNHEY, CDR2 SVGAGI. V was shortened by 5 bases and J by 2 bases, with 10 bases between the two germline ends. The count of this clone is one. The TCR originated in a woman older than 75 with COVID-19, enrolled during active disease. The V and J genes are TRBV6-5 and TRBJ1-3, with D perhaps TRBD1 (6 bases). The specimen sequenced was peripheral blood. CDR3 nucleotides: TGTGCCAGCAGTACCGCAGGGGCTGGAAACACCATATATTTT. The encoded protein is CASSTAGAGNTIYF.